These 5 T cell receptor beta chains share one sample of origin, sequenced in a study of cytomegalovirus exposure and HLA in healthy donors. It was with 60 Vbeta and 13 Jbeta primers that the PCR ran. TCRdb's copy holds only in-frame clones and misses some; the assay was immunoSEQ multiplex PCR. The sample holds about 150,000 clones, 70% to 85% seen once. Input material: PBMCs. These receptors were collected from a young man in good health and CMV-seronegative.

This clone came up a few times. This chain uses TRBV6-5 with TRBJ1-1, with D hard to call. This CDR3 is 12 amino acids long. With 6 bases removed from V and 4 bases from J, the gap between germline ends came to 9 bases. Germline CDR1 MNHEY, CDR2 SVGAGI. The CDR3 protein is CASSRPGTEAFF. Here the CDR3 DNA reads TGTGCCAGCAGCCGTCCGGGCACTGAAGCTTTCTTT.

The V and J genes are TRBV5-1 and TRBJ2-5, with TRBD1 matching 8 bases. CDR1 is SGHRS, CDR2 YFSETQ, per germline. There are 14 residues in the CDR3. V lost 4 bases to trimming and J lost 5 bases; unmatched junction nucleotides: 7. CDR3 in amino acids: CASSARTGRETQYF. In DNA, the CDR3 is TGCGCCAGCAGCGCGCGGACAGGGCGGGAGACCCAGTACTTC. The full variable domain, completed using reference TRBV5-1 and TRBJ2-5, is KAGVTQTPRYLIKTRGQQVTLSCSPISGHRSVSWYQQTPGQGLQFLFEYFSETQRNKGNFPGRFSGRQFSNSRSEMNVSTLELGDSALYLCASSARTGRETQYFGPGTRLLVL.

V is TRBV19 and J is TRBJ1-1, with TRBD1 matching over 7 bases. The CDR3 contains 14 residues. Germline V lookup: CDR1 LNHDA, CDR2 SQIVND (reference sequence). V shed 4 bases, J shed 6 bases, and the junction held 8 bases outside the gene matches. CDR3 region: CASSTTGARAEAFF. As DNA, the CDR3 is TGTGCCAGTAGTACTACAGGGGCTAGGGCTGAAGCTTTCTTT.

The chain joins TRBV13 to TRBJ2-2, with D unresolved. With 2 bases removed from V and 3 bases from J, the gap between germline ends came to 4 bases. There are 13 residues in the CDR3. The germline V gene encodes CDR1 PRHDT and CDR2 FYEKMQ (reference sequence). CDR3 protein: CASSLWHTGELFF. CDR3 nucleotides: TGTGCCAGCAGCTTATGGCACACCGGGGAGCTGTTTTTT.

The V gene is TRBV2, the J gene TRBJ2-7; 7 positions agree with TRBD2. The germline CDR1 and CDR2 sequences are SNHLY and FYNNEI. V trimming: 5 bases; J trimming: 7 bases; junction bases outside the gene matches: 2. CDR3 length: 11 residues. DNA for the CDR3: TGTGCCAGCAGTCTGGGGGGGGAGCAGTACTTC. Translation gives CASSLGGEQYF.